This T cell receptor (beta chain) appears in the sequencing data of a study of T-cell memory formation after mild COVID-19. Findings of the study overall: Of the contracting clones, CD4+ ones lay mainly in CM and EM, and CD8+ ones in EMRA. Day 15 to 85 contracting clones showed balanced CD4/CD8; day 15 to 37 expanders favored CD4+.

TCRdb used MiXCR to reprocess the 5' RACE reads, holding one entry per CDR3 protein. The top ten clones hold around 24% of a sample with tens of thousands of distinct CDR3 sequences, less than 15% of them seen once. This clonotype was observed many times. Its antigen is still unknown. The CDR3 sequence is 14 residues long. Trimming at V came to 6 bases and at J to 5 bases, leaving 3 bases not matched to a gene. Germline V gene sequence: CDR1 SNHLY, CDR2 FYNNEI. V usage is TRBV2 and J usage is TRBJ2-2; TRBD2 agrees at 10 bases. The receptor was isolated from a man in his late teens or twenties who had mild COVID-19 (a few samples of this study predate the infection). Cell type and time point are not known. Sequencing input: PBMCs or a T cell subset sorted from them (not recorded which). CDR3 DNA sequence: TGTGCCAGCAGCATACTAGCGGGGACCGGGGAGCTGTTTTTT. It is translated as CASSILAGTGELFF.